The present entry profiles one TCR beta chain with its context. Its antigen is currently unknown. Per the germline V gene, CDR1 is MDHEN and CDR2 is SYDVKM. V lost 6 bases, J lost 8 bases, and 13 bases lay in between. This CDR3 contains 12 residues. Time point here: newly diagnosed, previously untreated cHL patient sample. Investigators turned to newly diagnosed, untreated classical Hodgkin lymphoma PBMCs for comparison. The data derive from a study of PD-1 blockade in classical Hodgkin lymphoma. General observations from the study: Nothing has yet pinned down what causes the repertoire differences, possibly disease activity or prior therapy. Diminished baseline TCR diversity has been reported in newly diagnosed patients relative to healthy donors.

Sequencing used immunoSEQ multiplex PCR; TCRdb keeps in-frame clones, though not all of them. The table has 70,000 or so clones, 93% seen once; the top ten hold about 2.8%. Sequenced input: peripheral blood mononuclear cells (PBMCs). V gene TRBV28 combines with J gene TRBJ1-2; D remains ambiguous. This TCR derives from a human donor with classical Hodgkin lymphoma. CDR3 DNA sequence: TGTGCCAGCAGCTATCCTGGGAGGGGCTACACCTTC. It translates to CASSYPGRGYTF.